This section outlines one T cell receptor beta chain sequence together with its context. This specimen belongs to a study of OX40 agonist ivuxolimab in advanced cancers. About the study: It was ivuxolimab, an agonistic anti-OX40 (CD134) antibody, that patients were treated with.

Clones were sequenced by immunoSEQ multiplex PCR, and TCRdb holds only the in-frame ones, with some missing. The sample contains around 69,000 clones, 88% of which appear only once. The sequence was collected from an adult with an advanced solid tumor such as melanoma, head and neck, liver or kidney cancer. Sequencing used CD4+ or CD8+ T cells sorted from blood, obtained in a trial of the OX40 agonist ivuxolimab.

This CDR3 reads CASRRLAGGSTDTQYF. In DNA, the CDR3 is TGTGCCAGCAGACGACTAGCGGGAGGAAGCACAGATACGCAGTATTTT. V and J are TRBV27 and TRBJ2-3; 13 bases are a match to TRBD2. Germline CDR1 reads MNHEY; CDR2 reads SMNVEV (reference sequence). V trimming: 6 bases; J trimming: 0 bases; junction bases outside the gene matches: 3. The CDR3 runs to 16 residues.